This T cell receptor (beta chain) came from a study of early T cells in non-severe SARS-CoV-2 infection. Overall study: Sequencing of bulk RNA from unsorted whole blood was done, without chain pairing. General study results and limits: The matching step, a VDJdb search, favored anti-spike CD8 responses and missed private and CD4 specificities.

This clonotype appeared a few times. Its target is unknown. The TCR library protocol was used to attach unique molecular identifiers. These identifiers were attached to individual cDNA molecules. TCRdb reprocessed the 5' RACE reads with MiXCR, giving one entry per CDR3 protein. The table has tens of thousands of distinct CDR3 sequences, less than 8% seen once. The CDR3 has 14 amino acids. The ends were cut back, 7 bases at V and 0 bases at J, with 7 bases in the middle. This clonotype was sampled from an adult who was a healthcare worker with PCR-confirmed SARS-CoV-2 infection or an uninfected control (not recorded which). This chain uses TRBV12-3 or TRBV12-4 with TRBJ2-6; D is unresolved. Sequenced material: whole blood, taken at baseline. The CDR3 DNA follows: TGTGCCAGCAAATCGAGCTCTGGGGCCAACGTCCTGACTTTC. Translated: CASKSSSGANVLTF.